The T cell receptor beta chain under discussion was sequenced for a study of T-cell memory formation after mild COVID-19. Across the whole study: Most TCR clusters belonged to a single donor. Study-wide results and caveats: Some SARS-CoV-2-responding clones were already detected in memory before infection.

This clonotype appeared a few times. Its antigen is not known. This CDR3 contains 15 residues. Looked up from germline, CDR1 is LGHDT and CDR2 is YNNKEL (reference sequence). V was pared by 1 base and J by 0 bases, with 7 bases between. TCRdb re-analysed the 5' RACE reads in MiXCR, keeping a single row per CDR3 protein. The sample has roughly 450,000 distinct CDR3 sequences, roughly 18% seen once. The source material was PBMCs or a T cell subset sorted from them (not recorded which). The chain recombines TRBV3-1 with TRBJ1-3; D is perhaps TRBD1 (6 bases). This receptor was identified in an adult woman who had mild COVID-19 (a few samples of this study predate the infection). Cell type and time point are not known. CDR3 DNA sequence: TGTGCCAGCAGCCAAGTAGGGGGCTCTGGAAACACCATATATTTT. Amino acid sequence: CASSQVGGSGNTIYF.